This paragraph reports one T cell receptor beta chain. What it recognizes is unknown. Library preparation followed earlier protocols using designated TCR primers. TCRdb recomputed calls from the PCR reads with MiXCR, one row per CDR3 protein. The sample holds tens of thousands of distinct CDR3 sequences, around a quarter seen once. With RNA at 10%, 30% or 50%, naive CD8 libraries came from about 20,000 to 1,000,000 sorted cells. Sorting selected naive CD8 T cells with a CD8+CD4-CCR7+CD45RA+ phenotype. The sample comes from a study of molecular identifiers for immune sequencing clone quantification. V shed 4 bases and J shed 2 bases, with 7 bases lying between them. Germline lookup yields CDR1 LGHDT and CDR2 YNNKEL (reference sequence). This CDR3 spans 13 amino acids. General study results and limits: Spiked-in Jurkat TCR RNA corresponding to one cell was reported as detectable against about 1 million naive cells.

The genes are TRBV3-1 and TRBJ2-3; D gene ambiguous. Material: naive CD8+ T cells from blood, with Jurkat cell RNA spiked in. Subset given: FACS-sorted CD8+CD4-CCR7+CD45RA+ naive T cells. This TCR was sampled from a human donor in good health. Some libraries in this study had Jurkat cell RNA spiked in. The CDR3 protein is CASSPGNTDTQYF. The CDR3 DNA follows: TGTGCCAGCAGCCCTGGAAACACAGATACGCAGTATTTT.